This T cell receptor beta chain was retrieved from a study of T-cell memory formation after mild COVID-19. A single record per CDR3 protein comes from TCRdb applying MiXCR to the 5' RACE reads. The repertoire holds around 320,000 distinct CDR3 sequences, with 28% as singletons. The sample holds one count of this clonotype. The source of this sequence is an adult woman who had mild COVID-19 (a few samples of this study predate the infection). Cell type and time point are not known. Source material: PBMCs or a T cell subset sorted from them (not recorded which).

The CDR3 DNA reads TGTGCCAGCAGCCACTTGGGGGCTAACACAGATACGCAGTATTTT. It translates to CASSHLGANTDTQYF. This chain joins TRBV14 and TRBJ2-3; the D gene is possibly TRBD1 (6 bases). With 3 bases removed from V and 2 bases from J, the gap between germline ends came to 12 bases. CDR1 is SGHDN, CDR2 FVKESK, per germline. The CDR3 has 15 amino acids.